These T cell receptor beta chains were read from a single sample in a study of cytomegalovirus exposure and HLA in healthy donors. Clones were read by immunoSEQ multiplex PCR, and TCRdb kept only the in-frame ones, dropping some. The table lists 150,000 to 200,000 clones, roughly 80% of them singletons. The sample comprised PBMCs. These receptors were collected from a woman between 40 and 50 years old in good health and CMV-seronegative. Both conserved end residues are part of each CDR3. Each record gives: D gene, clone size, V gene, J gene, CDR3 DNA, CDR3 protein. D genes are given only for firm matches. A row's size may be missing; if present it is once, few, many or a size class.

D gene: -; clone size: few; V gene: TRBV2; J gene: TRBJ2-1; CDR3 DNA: TGTGCCAGCAGTGAGGCTAGACGAAGGTCCCGTTTGTTCTTC; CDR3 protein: CASSEARRRSRLFF
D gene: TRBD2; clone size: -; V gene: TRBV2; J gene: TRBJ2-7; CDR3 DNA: TGTGCCAGCAGTGCGTCAGCGGGGGGGCTCTTAGCTCCCGAGCAGTACTTC; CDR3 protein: CASSASAGGLLAPEQYF
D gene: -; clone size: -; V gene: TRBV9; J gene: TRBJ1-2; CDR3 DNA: TGTGCCAGCAGGGAGTACTATGGCTACACCTTC; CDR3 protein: CASREYYGYTF
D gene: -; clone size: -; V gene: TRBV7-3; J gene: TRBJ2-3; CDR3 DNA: TGTGCCAGCAGCTTAAGCCGCGGCACAGATACGCAGTATTTT; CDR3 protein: CASSLSRGTDTQYF
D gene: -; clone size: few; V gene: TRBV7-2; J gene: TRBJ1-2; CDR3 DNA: TGTGCCAGCAGCTTAATTCACAGTATTTACTATGGCTACACCTTC; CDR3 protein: CASSLIHSIYYGYTF
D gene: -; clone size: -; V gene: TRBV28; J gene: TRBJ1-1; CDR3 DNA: TGTGCCAGCAGTTCAAAACCCCCCAGGGGAAATGGGAAAGCTTTCTTT; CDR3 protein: CASSSKPPRGNGKAFF
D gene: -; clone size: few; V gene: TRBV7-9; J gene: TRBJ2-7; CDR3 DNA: TGTGCCAGCAGCTTAGCGGGGGGCTACGAGCAGTACTTC; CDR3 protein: CASSLAGGYEQYF
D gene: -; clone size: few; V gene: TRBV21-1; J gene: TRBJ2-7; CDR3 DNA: TGTGCCAGCAGCGGGGGCGGGAGTTTTTCCGAGCAGTACTTC; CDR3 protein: CASSGGGSFSEQYF
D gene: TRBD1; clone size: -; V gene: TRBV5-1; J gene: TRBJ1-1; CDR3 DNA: TGCGCCAGCAGCTTGTCACGCAGGGGGACCACTGAAGCTTTCTTT; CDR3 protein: CASSLSRRGTTEAFF
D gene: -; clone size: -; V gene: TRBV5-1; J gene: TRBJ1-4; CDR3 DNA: TGCGCCAGCAGCTTGGGCCTAAACAGGGCTCAGGAAAAACTGTTTTTT; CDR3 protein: CASSLGLNRAQEKLFF
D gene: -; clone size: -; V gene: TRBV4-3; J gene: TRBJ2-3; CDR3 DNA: TGCGCCAGCAGCCAGCGAACTACAGGGTACACAGATACGCAGTATTTT; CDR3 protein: CASSQRTTGYTDTQYF
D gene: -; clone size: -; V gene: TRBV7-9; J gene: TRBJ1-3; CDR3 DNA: TGTGCCAGCGGACAGAGCTCTGGAAACACCATATATTTT; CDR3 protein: CASGQSSGNTIYF
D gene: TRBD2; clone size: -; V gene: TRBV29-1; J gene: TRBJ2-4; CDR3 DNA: TGCAGCGCCCGCCGGGAGGGTGAAAACATTCAGTACTTC; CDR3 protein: CSARREGENIQYF
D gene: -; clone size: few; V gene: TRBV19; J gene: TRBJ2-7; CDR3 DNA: TGTGCCAGTAGTCCCAGCAGGGCGTCGTACGCCTACGAGCAGTACTTC; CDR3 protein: CASSPSRASYAYEQYF
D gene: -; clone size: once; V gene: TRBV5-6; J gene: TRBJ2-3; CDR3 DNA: TGTGCCAGCAGCTTTAGACTAGACACAGATACGCAGTATTTT; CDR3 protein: CASSFRLDTDTQYF
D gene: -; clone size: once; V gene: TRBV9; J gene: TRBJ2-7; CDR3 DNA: TGTGCCAGCAGCGTAGGGGCGGGTAGCCTGTACGAGCAGTACTTC; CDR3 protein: CASSVGAGSLYEQYF
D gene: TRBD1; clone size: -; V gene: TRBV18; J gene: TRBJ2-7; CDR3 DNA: TGTGCCAGCTCAATTCCCGGGACAGGGTCAGCCTACGAGCAGTACTTC; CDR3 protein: CASSIPGTGSAYEQYF
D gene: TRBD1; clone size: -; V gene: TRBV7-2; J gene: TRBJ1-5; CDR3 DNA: TGTGCCAGCAGCTTGGACAGGGGCAATCAGCCCCAGCATTTT; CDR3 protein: CASSLDRGNQPQHF
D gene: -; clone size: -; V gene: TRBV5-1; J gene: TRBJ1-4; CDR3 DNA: TGCGCCAGCAAGGAGGGCGGGACGGCTAATGAAAAACTGTTTTTT; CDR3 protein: CASKEGGTANEKLFF
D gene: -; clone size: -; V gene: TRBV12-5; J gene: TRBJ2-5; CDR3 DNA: TGTGCTAGTGGTTTGCCCCAGGGGGGTTACGAGACCCAGTACTTC; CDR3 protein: CASGLPQGGYETQYF
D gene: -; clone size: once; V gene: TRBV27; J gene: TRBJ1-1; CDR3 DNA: TGTGCCAGCAGAGCCCCGGGGCAGGGGTTGAACACTGAAGCTTTCTTT; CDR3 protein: CASRAPGQGLNTEAFF
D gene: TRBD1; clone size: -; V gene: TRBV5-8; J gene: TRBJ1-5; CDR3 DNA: TGTGCCAGCAGTTACCGGGACAGGGTTTATCAGCCCCAGCATTTT; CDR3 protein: CASSYRDRVYQPQHF
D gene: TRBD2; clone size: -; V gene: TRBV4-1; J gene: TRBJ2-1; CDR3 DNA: TGCGCCAGCAGCCAATCCGGGACTAGGGGGATCAATGAGCAGTTCTTC; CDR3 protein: CASSQSGTRGINEQFF
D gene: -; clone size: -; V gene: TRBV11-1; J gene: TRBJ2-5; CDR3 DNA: TGTGCCAGCAGCTCTTACAGGGATGGAGAGACCCAGTACTTC; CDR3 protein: CASSSYRDGETQYF
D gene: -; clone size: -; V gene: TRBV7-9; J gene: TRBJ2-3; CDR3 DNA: TGTTCCAGCAGCTTATCCTCGGATACGCAGTATTTT; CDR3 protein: CSSSLSSDTQYF
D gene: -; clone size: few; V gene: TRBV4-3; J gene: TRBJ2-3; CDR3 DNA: TGCGCCAGCAGCCAGGGGGGAGATAGCGAGGTAGATACGCAGTATTTT; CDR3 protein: CASSQGGDSEVDTQYF
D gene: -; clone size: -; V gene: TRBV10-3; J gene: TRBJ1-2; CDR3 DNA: TGTGCCATCAGTGAGTCTGACAGAATCTATGGCTACACCTTC; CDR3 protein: CAISESDRIYGYTF
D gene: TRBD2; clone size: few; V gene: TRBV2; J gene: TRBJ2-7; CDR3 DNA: TGTGCCAGCAGTGAAAGGCGACTAGCCGACTCCTACGAGCAGTACTTC; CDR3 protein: CASSERRLADSYEQYF
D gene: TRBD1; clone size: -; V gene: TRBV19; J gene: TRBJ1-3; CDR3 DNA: TGTGCCAGTACCCTCGTGGCGGGACAGACTAGTAGAAACACCATATATTTT; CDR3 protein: CASTLVAGQTSRNTIYF
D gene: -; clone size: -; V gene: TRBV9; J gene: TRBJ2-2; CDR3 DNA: TGTGCCAGCAGCCATCGACAGGAGAACACCGGGGAGCTGTTTTTT; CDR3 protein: CASSHRQENTGELFF
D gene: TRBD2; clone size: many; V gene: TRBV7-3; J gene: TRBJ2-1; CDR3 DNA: TGTGCCAGCAGCTTACGGCCGGGACTATACCATGAGCAGTTCTTC; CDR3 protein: CASSLRPGLYHEQFF
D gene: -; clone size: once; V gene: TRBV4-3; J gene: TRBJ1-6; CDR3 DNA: TGCGCCAGCAGCCAGACAGGAGGCTCCTATAATTCACCCCTCCACTTT; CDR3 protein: CASSQTGGSYNSPLHF
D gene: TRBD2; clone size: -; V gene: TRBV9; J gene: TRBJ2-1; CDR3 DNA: TGTGCCAGCAGCCCCGCCCAGACTAGCTTGTACAATGAGCAGTTCTTC; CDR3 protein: CASSPAQTSLYNEQFF
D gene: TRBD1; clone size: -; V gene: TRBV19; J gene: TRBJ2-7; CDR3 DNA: TGTGCCAGTAGTATGGACAGGGGGCCTGGGAACGAGCAGTACTTC; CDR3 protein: CASSMDRGPGNEQYF
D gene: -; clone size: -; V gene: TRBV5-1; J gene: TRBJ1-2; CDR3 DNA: TGCGCCAGCAGCCGGACAGAGTCTCATGGCTACACCTTC; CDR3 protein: CASSRTESHGYTF
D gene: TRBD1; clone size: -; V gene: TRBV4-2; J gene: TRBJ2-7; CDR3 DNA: TGTGCCAGCAGTCGAACGGGACAGGGCCCCTACGAGCAGTACTTC; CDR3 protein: CASSRTGQGPYEQYF
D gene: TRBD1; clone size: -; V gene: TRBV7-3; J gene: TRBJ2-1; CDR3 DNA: TGTGCCAGCAGCCCGGGGATCCGAGGGGGCGATGAGCAGTTCTTC; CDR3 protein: CASSPGIRGGDEQFF
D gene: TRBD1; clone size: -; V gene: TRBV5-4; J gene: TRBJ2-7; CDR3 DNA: TGTGCCAGCAGCTTGCCGGGGACAGGTCGCGAGCAGTACTTC; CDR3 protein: CASSLPGTGREQYF
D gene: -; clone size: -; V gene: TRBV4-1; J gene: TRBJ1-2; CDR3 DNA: TGCGCCAGCAGCCAAGACCTGTTAAACTATGGCTACACCTTC; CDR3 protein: CASSQDLLNYGYTF
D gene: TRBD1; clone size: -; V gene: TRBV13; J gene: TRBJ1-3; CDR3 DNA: TGTGCCAGCAGCACCCGGACAGGGGGTCTACCCTTTGGAAACACCATATATTTT; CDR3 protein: CASSTRTGGLPFGNTIYF
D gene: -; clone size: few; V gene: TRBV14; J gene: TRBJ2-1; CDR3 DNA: TGTGCCAGCAGCCCTCAACTTCTTATCTCCTACAATGAGCAGTTCTTC; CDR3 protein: CASSPQLLISYNEQFF
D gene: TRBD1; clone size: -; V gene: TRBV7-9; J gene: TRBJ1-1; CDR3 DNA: TGTGCCAGCAGCTTACGTCAACCCGCGGGGGACAGGAAAAGCGCTGAAGCTTTCTTT; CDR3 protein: CASSLRQPAGDRKSAEAFF
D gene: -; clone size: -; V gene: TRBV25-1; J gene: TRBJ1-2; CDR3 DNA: TGTGCCAGCAGTGAATTCGGAGCCGCGAGGGGCTACACCTTC; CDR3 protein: CASSEFGAARGYTF
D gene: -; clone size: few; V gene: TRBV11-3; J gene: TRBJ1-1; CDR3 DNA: TGTGCCAGCAGGAAAGAGGAGGGTTACACTGAAGCTTTCTTT; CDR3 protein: CASRKEEGYTEAFF
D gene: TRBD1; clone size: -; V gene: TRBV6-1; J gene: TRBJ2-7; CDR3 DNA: TGTGCCAGCAGCCCGACAGGGGCCTCCTACGAGCAGTACTTC; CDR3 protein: CASSPTGASYEQYF